The clone carrying this T cell receptor beta chain was counted at least ten times. Its antigen is as yet unknown. Each CDR3 protein is one row after TCRdb ran MiXCR on the 5' RACE reads. The sample lists about 560,000 distinct CDR3 sequences; roughly a fifth were seen once. This record comes from a study of T-cell memory formation after mild COVID-19. Study information: The two donors had largely donor-specific TCR clusters. Study results and caveats: Contracting CD8+ clones were enriched in EMRA, CD4+ mainly in CM and EM.

This CDR3 has 16 amino acids. V was cut by 1 base and J by 2 bases, with 12 bases left in between. Germline V gives CDR1 DFQATT, CDR2 SNEGSKA (reference sequence). This receptor was obtained from an adult woman who had mild COVID-19 (a few samples of this study predate the infection). Cell type and time point are not known. Specimen: PBMCs or a T cell subset sorted from them (not recorded which). This chain uses TRBV20-1 with TRBJ2-6; D gene uncertain. CDR3 loop: CSARVSIITGANVLTF. The DNA for the CDR3 is TGCAGTGCTAGAGTTTCCATCATCACTGGGGCCAACGTCCTGACTTTC.